This T cell receptor beta chain was sequenced for a study of naive and memory T cell subsets. CDR1 and CDR2 from the germline V gene are GTSNPN and SVGIG (reference sequence). V was clipped by 4 bases and J by 6 bases, with 32 bases between them. The CDR3 is made up of 19 amino acids. Two oligonucleotides, mixed equimolar, formed the beta constant-region primer covering TRBC1 and TRBC2. Ligation attached a single-stranded oligonucleotide with a 12-nucleotide UMI and the SP2 primer to the cDNA 3' end. Each CDR3 protein is one row after TCRdb ran MiXCR on the UMI-ligation and nested PCR reads. The sample yields about 150,000 distinct CDR3 sequences, about 17% seen once.

The chain combines TRBV30 with TRBJ2-3, with D perhaps assigned TRBD1 or TRBD2 (5 bases each). This receptor was obtained from a human donor in good health. Sequences were obtained from naive CD4+ T cells from blood. CDR3 amino acids: CAWTRMVHPRVTRGDTQYF. The DNA for the CDR3 is TGTGCCTGGACCCGCATGGTTCACCCCAGGGTCACTAGGGGTGATACGCAGTATTTT.